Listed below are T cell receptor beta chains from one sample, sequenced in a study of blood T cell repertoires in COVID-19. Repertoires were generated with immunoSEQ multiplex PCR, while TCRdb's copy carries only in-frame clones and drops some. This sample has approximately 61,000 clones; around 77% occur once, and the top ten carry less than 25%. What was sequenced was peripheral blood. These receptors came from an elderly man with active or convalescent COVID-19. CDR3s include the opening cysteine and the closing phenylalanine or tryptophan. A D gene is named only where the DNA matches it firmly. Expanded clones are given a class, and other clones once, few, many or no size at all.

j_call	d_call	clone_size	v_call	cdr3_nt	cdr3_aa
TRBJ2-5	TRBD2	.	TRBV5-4	TGTGCCAGCAGCCCAGGGACTAGTCGAGAGACCCAGTACTTC	CASSPGTSRETQYF
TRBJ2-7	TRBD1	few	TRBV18	TGTGCCAGCTCACCCGGGACAGGTACCTACGAGCAGTACTTC	CASSPGTGTYEQYF
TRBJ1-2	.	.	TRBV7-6	TGTGCCAGCAGCTACCCCGGCGGCTATGGCTACACCTTC	CASSYPGGYGYTF
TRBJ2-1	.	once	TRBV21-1	TGTGCCAGCAGCAAAGGGGCAGGGGGGTTCGTCGATGAGCAGTTCTTC	CASSKGAGGFVDEQFF
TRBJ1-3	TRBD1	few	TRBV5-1	TGCGCCAGCAGGACAGGGGGAGAAAACACCATATATTTT	CASRTGGENTIYF
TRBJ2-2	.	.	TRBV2	TGTGCCAGCATTAAGGAGGGAGTCACCGGGGAGCTGTTTTTT	CASIKEGVTGELFF
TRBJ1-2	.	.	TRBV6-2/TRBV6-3	TGTGCCAGCAGTTATGGCGACAGCCTTGATGGCTACACCTTC	CASSYGDSLDGYTF
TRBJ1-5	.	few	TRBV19	TGTGCCAGTAGTATAACGCGATTCTATAGCAATCAGCCCCAGCATTTT	CASSITRFYSNQPQHF
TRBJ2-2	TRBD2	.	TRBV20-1	TGCAGTGCTAGTAGCGGGAGGATAATGGCCGGGGAGCTGTTTTTT	CSASSGRIMAGELFF
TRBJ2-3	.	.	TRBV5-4	TGTGCCAGCAGCTTGTACGCCGGCGGGATCACAGATACGCAGTATTTT	CASSLYAGGITDTQYF
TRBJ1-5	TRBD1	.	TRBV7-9	TGTGCCAGCAGCTTGACGGGACAGGTGCCTCAGCCCCAGCATTTT	CASSLTGQVPQPQHF
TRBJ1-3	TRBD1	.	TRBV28	TGTGCCAGCAGTTCAGGACAGGGGGCTGGTGGAAACACCATATATTTT	CASSSGQGAGGNTIYF
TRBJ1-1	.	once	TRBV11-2	TGTGCCAGCAGCTTAGAGGCTTCTGAAGCTTTCTTT	CASSLEASEAFF
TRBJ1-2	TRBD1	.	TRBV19	TGTGCCAGTAGTATAGGGAGACAGGGGGCTGACGGCTATGGCTACACCTTC	CASSIGRQGADGYGYTF
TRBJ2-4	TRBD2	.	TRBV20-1	TGCAGTGCTAGTGGGCCTATCGGGGGGAACATTCAGTACTTC	CSASGPIGGNIQYF
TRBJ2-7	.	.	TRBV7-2	TGTGCCAGCAGCTTAGTGGTCAGTCTGACATCCTACGAGCAGTACTTC	CASSLVVSLTSYEQYF
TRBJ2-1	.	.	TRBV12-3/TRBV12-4	TGTGCCAGCAGTTTATACGGTGAGCAGTTCTTC	CASSLYGEQFF
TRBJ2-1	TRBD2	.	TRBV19	TGTGCCAGTAGTATTGGGCGGGAGAATGAGCAGTTCTTC	CASSIGRENEQFF
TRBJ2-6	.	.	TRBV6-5	TGTGCCAGCGCAGTGTTCTCTGGGGCCAACGTCCTGACTTTC	CASAVFSGANVLTF
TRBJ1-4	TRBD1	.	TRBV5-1	TGCGCCAGCTCGGGACAGGGAAAGGGTGAAAAACTGTTTTTT	CASSGQGKGEKLFF
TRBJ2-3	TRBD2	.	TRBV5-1	TGCGCCAGCAGCTTTAGTCTAGCGGGCGACACAGATACGCAGTATTTT	CASSFSLAGDTDTQYF
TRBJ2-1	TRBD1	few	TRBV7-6	TGTGCCAGCAGCACCAGACAGGGTGACTACAATGAGCAGTTCTTC	CASSTRQGDYNEQFF
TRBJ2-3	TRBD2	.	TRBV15	TGTGCCACCAGCAGAGTAGCGGGAGGTATAGATACGCAGTATTTT	CATSRVAGGIDTQYF
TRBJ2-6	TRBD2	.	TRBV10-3	TGTGCCATCGGACGGGAGGATGGGGCCAACGTCCTGACTTTC	CAIGREDGANVLTF
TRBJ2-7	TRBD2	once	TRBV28	TGTGCCAGCCGATCGGGGGGGACGAGCATGTACTTC	CASRSGGTSMYF
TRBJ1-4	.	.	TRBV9	TGTGCCAGCAGCGTAGGGTTAGCGAACCATAATGAAAAACTGTTTTTT	CASSVGLANHNEKLFF
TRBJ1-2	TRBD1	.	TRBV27	TGTGCCAGCAGTCCAATCCCCTTAACAGGGGTCGGCTACACCTTC	CASSPIPLTGVGYTF
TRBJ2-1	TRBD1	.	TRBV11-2	TGTGCCAGCAGCTTAACAGGGGGTCGGTTGGGCAATGAGCAGTTCTTC	CASSLTGGRLGNEQFF
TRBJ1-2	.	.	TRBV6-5	TGTGCCAGCAGTAGGGACATTAACTATGGCTACACCTTC	CASSRDINYGYTF
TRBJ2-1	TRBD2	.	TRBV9	TGTGCCAGTGGGACTAGCGGGAGAAATGAGCAGTTCTTC	CASGTSGRNEQFF
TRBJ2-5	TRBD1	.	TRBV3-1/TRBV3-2	TGTGCCAGCAGCCCTGGACAGGCGACAAAAGAGACCCAGTACTTC	CASSPGQATKETQYF
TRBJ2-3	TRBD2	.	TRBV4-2	TGTGCCAGCAGCCAAGATCTCAGCGGGAGCGCCACAGATACGCAGTATTTT	CASSQDLSGSATDTQYF
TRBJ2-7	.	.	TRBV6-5	TGTGCCAGCAGCTACGGTGCAGTCTCCTACGAGCAGTACTTC	CASSYGAVSYEQYF
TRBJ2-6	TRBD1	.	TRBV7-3	TGTGCCAGCAGCTTAAGAGGGGGCGGTGGGGCCAACGTCCTGACTTTC	CASSLRGGGGANVLTF
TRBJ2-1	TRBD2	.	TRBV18	TGTGCCAGCTCACTGCGTGCCCGGGAGGGTTCCTACAATGAGCAGTTCTTC	CASSLRAREGSYNEQFF
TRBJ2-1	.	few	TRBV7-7	TGTGCCAGCAGTGATGGGGCCGGCTCCTACAATGAGCAGTTCTTC	CASSDGAGSYNEQFF
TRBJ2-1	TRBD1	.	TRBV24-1	TGTGCCACCAGTGACATCACCGGGACAGGACGACAAAGCTCCTACAATGAGCAGTTCTTC	CATSDITGTGRQSSYNEQFF
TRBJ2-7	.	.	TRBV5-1	TGCGCCAGCAGCTTGGCCGAGCTGACAGGTTTGGGCTACGAGCAGTACTTC	CASSLAELTGLGYEQYF
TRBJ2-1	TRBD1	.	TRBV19	TGTGCCAGTAGTGCGACAGGGGGCGATGAGCAGTTCTTC	CASSATGGDEQFF
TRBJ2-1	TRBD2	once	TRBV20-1	TGCAGTGCTAGTCGCCCGGCGGGGGGGCTCAATGAGCAGTTCTTC	CSASRPAGGLNEQFF
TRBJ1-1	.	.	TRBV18	TGTGCCAGCTCACCACCGGGGAAGCAGGGGGAAGCTTTCTTT	CASSPPGKQGEAFF
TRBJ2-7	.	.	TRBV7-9	TGTGCCAGCAGTCTAAGCTACGCAGAGCAGTACTTC	CASSLSYAEQYF
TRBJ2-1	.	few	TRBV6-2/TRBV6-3	TGTGCCAGCAGTTACGCCGGCAATGAGCAGTTCTTC	CASSYAGNEQFF
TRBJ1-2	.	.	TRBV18	TGTGCCAGCTCACCTTCTGACAGATATGGCTACACCTTC	CASSPSDRYGYTF
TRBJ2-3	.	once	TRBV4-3	TGCGCCAGCAGCCAAGGAGTTGGGGGCCCAAGGGCAGATACGCAGTATTTT	CASSQGVGGPRADTQYF
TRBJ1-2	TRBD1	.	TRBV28	TGTGCCAGCAGCCGCGCTTCCGGGACAGGGATCGTAGGGGCGAGTGGCTACACCTTC	CASSRASGTGIVGASGYTF
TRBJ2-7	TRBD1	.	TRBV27	TGTGCCAGCAGTCCCGGGACAGGTCCCTACGAGCAGTACTTC	CASSPGTGPYEQYF